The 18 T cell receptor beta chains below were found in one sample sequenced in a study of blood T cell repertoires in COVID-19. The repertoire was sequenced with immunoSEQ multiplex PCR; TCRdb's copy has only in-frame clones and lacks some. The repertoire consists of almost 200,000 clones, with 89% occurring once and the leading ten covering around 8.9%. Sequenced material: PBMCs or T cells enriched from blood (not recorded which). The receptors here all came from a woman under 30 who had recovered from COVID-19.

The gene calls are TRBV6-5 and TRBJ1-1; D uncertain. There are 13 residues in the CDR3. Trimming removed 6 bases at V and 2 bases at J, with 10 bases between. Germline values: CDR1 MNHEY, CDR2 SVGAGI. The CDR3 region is CASRYTSNTEAFF. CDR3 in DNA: TGTGCCAGCAGGTACACGAGCAACACTGAAGCTTTCTTT.

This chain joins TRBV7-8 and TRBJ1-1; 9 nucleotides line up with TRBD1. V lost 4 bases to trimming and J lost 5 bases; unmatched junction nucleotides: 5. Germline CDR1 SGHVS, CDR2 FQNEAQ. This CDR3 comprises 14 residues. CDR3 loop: CASSSTGGATEAFF. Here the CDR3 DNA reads TGTGCCAGCAGCTCGACAGGGGGAGCGACTGAAGCTTTCTTT.

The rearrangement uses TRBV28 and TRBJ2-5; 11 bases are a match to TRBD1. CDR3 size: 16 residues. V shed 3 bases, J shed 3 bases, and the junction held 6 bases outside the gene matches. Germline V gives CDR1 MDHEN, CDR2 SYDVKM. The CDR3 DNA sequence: TGTGCCAGCAGTTTTCCCCGGGGACAGGGGGAAGAGACCCAGTACTTC. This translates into CASSFPRGQGEETQYF.

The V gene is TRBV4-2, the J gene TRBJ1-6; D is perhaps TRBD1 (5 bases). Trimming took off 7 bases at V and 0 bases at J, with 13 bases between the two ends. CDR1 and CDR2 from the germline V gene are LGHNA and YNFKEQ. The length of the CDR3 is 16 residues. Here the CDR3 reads CASMSWGGSYNSPLHF. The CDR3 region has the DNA TGTGCCAGCATGAGCTGGGGGGGCTCCTATAATTCACCCCTCCACTTT.

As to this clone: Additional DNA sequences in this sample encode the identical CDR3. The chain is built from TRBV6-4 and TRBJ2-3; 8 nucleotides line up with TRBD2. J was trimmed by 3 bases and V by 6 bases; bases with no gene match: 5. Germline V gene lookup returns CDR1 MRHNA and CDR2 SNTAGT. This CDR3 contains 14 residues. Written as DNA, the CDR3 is TGTGCCAGCAGCGAACGGGGGGGGACAGATACGCAGTATTTT. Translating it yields CASSERGGTDTQYF.

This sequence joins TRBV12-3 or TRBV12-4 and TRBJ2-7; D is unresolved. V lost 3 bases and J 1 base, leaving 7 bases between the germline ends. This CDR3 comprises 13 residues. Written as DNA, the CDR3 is TGTGCCAGCAGTTTTCAGGCTTCCTACGAGCAGTACTTC. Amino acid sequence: CASSFQASYEQYF.

In nucleotides, the CDR3 is TGTGCCAGCAGCTTAGGGACAGCCAACTCCTACGAGCAGTACTTC. Residues: CASSLGTANSYEQYF. The chain links TRBV7-9 to TRBJ2-7, with D tentatively TRBD1 (6 bases). The V end was cut by 1 base, the J end by 0 bases, with 10 bases between. Looked up from germline, CDR1 is SEHNR and CDR2 is FQNEAQ (reference sequence). The CDR3 runs 15 residues. The full variable domain, its missing parts supplied by reference TRBV7-9 and TRBJ2-7, is DTGVSQNPRHKITKRGQNVTFRCDPISEHNRLYWYRQTLGQGPEFLTYFQNEAQLEKSRLLSDRFSAERPKGSFSTLEIQRTEQGDSAMYLCASSLGTANSYEQYFGPGTRLTVT.

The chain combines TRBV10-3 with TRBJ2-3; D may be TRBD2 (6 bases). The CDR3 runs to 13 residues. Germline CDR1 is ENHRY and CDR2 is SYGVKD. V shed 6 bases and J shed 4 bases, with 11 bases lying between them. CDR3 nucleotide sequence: TGTGCCATCAGGGGTACGGGGGCAGATACGCAGTATTTT. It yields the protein CAIRGTGADTQYF.

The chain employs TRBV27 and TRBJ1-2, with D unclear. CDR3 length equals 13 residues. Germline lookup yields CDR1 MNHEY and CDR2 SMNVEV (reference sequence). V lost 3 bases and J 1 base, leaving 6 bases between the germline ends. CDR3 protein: CASSFYSNYGYTF. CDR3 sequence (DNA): TGTGCCAGCAGTTTTTACAGTAACTATGGCTACACCTTC.

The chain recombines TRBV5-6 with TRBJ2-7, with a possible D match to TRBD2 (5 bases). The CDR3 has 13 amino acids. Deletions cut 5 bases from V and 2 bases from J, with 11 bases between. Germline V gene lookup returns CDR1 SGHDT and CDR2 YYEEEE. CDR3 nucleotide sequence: TGTGCCAGCAGATCCACGGGGACCTACGAGCAGTACTTC. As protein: CASRSTGTYEQYF.

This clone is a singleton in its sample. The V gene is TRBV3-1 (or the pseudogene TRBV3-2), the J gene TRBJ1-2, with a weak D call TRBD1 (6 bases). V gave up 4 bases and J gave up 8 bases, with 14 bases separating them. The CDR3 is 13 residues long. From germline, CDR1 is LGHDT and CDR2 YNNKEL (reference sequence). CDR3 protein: CASSRGQLMGYTF. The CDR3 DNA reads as TGTGCCAGCAGCCGTGGACAGCTGATGGGCTACACCTTC.

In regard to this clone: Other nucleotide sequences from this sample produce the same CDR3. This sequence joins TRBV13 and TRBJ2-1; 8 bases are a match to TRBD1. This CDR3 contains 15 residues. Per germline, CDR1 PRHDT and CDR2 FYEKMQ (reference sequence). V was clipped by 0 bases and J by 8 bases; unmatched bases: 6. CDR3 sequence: CASSLGAGGGDEQFF. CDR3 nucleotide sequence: TGTGCCAGCAGCTTAGGTGCAGGGGGCGGGGATGAGCAGTTCTTC. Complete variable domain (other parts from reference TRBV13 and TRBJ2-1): AAGVIQSPRHLIKEKRETATLKCYPIPRHDTVYWYQQGPGQDPQFLISFYEKMQSDKGSIPDRFSAQQFSDYHSELNMSSLELGDSALYFCASSLGAGGGDEQFFGPGTRLTVL.

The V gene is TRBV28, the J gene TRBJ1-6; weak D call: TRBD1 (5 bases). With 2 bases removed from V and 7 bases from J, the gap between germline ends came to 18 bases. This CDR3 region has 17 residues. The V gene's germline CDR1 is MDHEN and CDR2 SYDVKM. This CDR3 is CASSLPVRIGGNSPLHF. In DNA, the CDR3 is TGTGCCAGCAGTTTACCCGTGCGGATTGGGGGGAATTCACCCCTCCACTTT.

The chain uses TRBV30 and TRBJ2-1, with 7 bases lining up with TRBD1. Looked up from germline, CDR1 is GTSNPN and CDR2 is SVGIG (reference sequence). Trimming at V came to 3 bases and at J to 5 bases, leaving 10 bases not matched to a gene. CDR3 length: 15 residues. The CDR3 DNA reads TGTGCCTGGAGGCTGGTCCGGGACAGACACAATGAGCAGTTCTTC. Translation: CAWRLVRDRHNEQFF.

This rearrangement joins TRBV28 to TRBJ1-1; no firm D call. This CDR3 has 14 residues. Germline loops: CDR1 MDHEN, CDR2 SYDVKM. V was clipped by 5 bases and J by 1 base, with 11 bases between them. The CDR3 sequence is CASSLNFRNTEAFF. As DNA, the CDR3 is TGTGCCAGCAGTCTAAACTTTAGGAACACTGAAGCTTTCTTT.

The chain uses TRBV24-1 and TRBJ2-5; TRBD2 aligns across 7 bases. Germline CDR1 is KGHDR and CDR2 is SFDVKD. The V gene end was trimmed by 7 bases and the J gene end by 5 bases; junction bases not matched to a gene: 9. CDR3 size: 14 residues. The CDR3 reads CATSPLGGEETQYF. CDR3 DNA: TGTGCCACCAGCCCCCTGGGGGGGGAGGAGACCCAGTACTTC.

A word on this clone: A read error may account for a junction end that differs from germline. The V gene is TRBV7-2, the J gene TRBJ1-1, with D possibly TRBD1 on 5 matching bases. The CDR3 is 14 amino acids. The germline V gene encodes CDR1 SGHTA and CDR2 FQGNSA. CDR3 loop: CASSLGRGNNEAFF. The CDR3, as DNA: TGTGCCAGCAGCTTAGGCCGGGGGAACAATGAAGCTTTCTTT.

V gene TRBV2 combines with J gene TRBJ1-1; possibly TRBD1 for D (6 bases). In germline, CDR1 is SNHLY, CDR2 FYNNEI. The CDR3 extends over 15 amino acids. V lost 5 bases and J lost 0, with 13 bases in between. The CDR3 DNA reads TGTGCCAGCAGTAGACAGGTGGTCATGAACACTGAAGCTTTCTTT. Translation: CASSRQVVMNTEAFF.